These 4 T cell receptor beta chains originate from one sample sequenced in a study of blood T cell repertoires in COVID-19. Here immunoSEQ multiplex PCR was the method, and the copy in TCRdb shows in-frame clones only, minus some. There are some 250,000 clones in the sample; about 80% occur only once, and around 2% lies in the top ten. What was sequenced was peripheral blood. The receptors were sampled from a man aged 25 to 40 who had recovered from COVID-19.

The gene calls are TRBV7-9 and TRBJ1-4; 10 bases map to TRBD1. Germline lookup yields CDR1 SEHNR and CDR2 FQNEAQ (reference sequence). After removal of 5 bases from V and 7 bases from J, the junction contained 10 bases not matched to a gene. The CDR3 has 16 amino acids. The CDR3 DNA reads TGTGCCAGCAGCAAGGACAGGGGGTATGGTGGTGAAAAACTGTTTTTT. Its translation: CASSKDRGYGGEKLFF.

The chain joins TRBV6-5 to TRBJ2-2, with a tentative D call TRBD1 (6 bases). This CDR3 spans 15 amino acids. Germline V gene data show CDR1 as MNHEY and CDR2 as SVGAGI. Trimming took off 2 bases at V and 6 bases at J, with 13 bases between the two ends. In DNA, the CDR3 is TGTGCCAGCAGTTACAGTCCTCAGGGGTCCGGGGAGCTGTTTTTT. Amino acids: CASSYSPQGSGELFF.

This clone was observed a few times. The chain couples TRBV6-5 to TRBJ2-2, with a weak D call TRBD2 (6 bases). Trimming pared 8 bases from V and 3 bases from J, leaving 16 bases between. Germline loops: CDR1 MNHEY, CDR2 SVGAGI. This CDR3 region has 15 residues. For the CDR3, the DNA is TGTGCCAGCGTGGGGGGAAATTTTGACACCGGGGAGCTGTTTTTT. This gives the protein CASVGGNFDTGELFF.

The chain recombines TRBV12-3 or TRBV12-4 with TRBJ1-5; no clear D gene. The CDR3 consists of 13 residues. V was trimmed by 2 bases and J by 6 bases, leaving 8 bases between them. CDR3 sequence (DNA): TGTGCCAGCAGTTTAAATTTCGGTCAGCCCCAGCATTTT. Protein: CASSLNFGQPQHF.